The source of this TCR beta chain is a study of cytomegalovirus exposure and HLA in healthy donors. General study points: Cytomegalovirus association was listed for 164 TCR beta chains.

The study ran its PCR with 60 Vbeta and 13 Jbeta primers. TCRdb keeps only in-frame clones here, not all; method: immunoSEQ multiplex PCR. The top ten clones hold about a tenth of a sample with approximately 100,000 clones, roughly three quarters of them seen once. J gave up 4 bases and V 5 bases, and 7 bases lay outside the gene matches. This CDR3 is built from 15 residues. From germline, CDR1 is MNHEY and CDR2 SVGAGI. On this clone: Its antigen is not known.

The receptor was isolated from a man in his forties in good health and CMV-seropositive. The sequenced sample was PBMCs. V and J are TRBV6-5 and TRBJ2-7; 11 nucleotides align to TRBD1. The CDR3 loop reads CASSGAGTGGYEQYF. The CDR3 nucleotides are TGTGCCAGCAGTGGCGCCGGGACAGGGGGATACGAGCAGTACTTC.